This T cell receptor beta chain was found in a study of blood T cells in healthy people across ages. Notes on the study in general: More naive CD4+ cells and higher diversity were found in long-lived than in aged donors.

The CDR3 runs to 13 residues. V dropped 6 bases and J dropped 6; count of bases not matched to a gene: 6. CDR1 ENHRY and CDR2 SYGVKD come from the germline V gene. Combining a sample-barcoded 5' primer with a J-beta primer mix, a second PCR ran for about 6 to 11 cycles. A minimum of 2.5 million CDR3-containing paired-end reads was obtained for each sample. Via MiXCR, TCRdb re-called the 5' RACE reads, giving one row per CDR3 protein. The sample includes about 720,000 distinct CDR3 sequences, about a fifth of them seen just once. Only a few counts were recorded for this clonotype. The target antigen is unknown. Every participating donor contributed about 10 milliliters of peripheral blood through a draw.

Sequencing was done on a sample of blood. This TCR was recovered from a man between 65 and 85 years old in good health. This chain connects TRBV10-3 to TRBJ1-2; 8 nucleotides agree with TRBD1. CDR3 DNA sequence: TGTGCCATCAGCGACCACAGGGGGGATGGCTACACCTTC. Translated, it gives CAISDHRGDGYTF.